What follows describes a single T cell receptor beta chain. Antigen: not known. This sample was taken from a study of monozygotic twins with inflammatory bowel disease. Per-sample cDNA came from eight separate reactions. Through template switching, UMIs that included a 6-nucleotide sample barcode were added. Reanalyzing the 5' RACE reads, TCRdb keeps one entry per CDR3 protein, without DNA. The ten top clones account for 2% to 3%, within a sample of 300,000 to 450,000 distinct CDR3 sequences. This CDR3 spans 15 amino acids. Overall study results and limits: Among twins, concordant and discordant pairs did not differ in repertoire similarity, possibly from limited power.

This chain uses TRBV12-3 or TRBV12-4 with TRBJ1-1; TCRdb returns TRBD1, unconfirmable since there is no DNA. The TCR comes from a human donor with ulcerative colitis or Crohn's disease, or a healthy co-twin of an affected twin (not recorded which). The specimen sequenced was blood. This chain's CDR3 is CASSLHRQLNTEAFF.